These T cell receptor beta chains were read from a single sample in a study of CD8 T cells in Susac syndrome. MiXCR, applied by TCRdb to the immunoSEQ multiplex PCR reads, yields one record per CDR3 protein. The sample lists over 130,000 distinct CDR3 sequences, approximately 95% occurring once. The sequenced material came from CD4+ T cells from PBMCs. Receptors were obtained from a human donor with multiple sclerosis. The CDR3 runs from the conserved cysteine through the conserved F or W. D genes are given only for firm matches. Size is omitted from some rows. Given values are once, few, many or a class for expanded clones.

CDR3nt: TGTGCCAGCAGCCAACAGGGAGGGTTGGCCGGGGAGCTGTTTTTT
CDR3aa: CASSQQGGLAGELFF
d_gene: TRBD2
abundance: few
j_gene: TRBJ2-2
v_gene: TRBV3-1

CDR3nt: TGTGCCAGCAGGGGACAGAACACCTATGGCTACACCTTC
CDR3aa: CASRGQNTYGYTF
d_gene: TRBD1
abundance: .
j_gene: TRBJ1-2
v_gene: TRBV28

CDR3nt: TGTGCCACCAGTGGTACCGGGACCGTTTATGGCTACACCTTC
CDR3aa: CATSGTGTVYGYTF
d_gene: .
abundance: .
j_gene: TRBJ1-2
v_gene: TRBV24-1

CDR3nt: TGCAGCGTTGATAGGGACTCAGACGAGCAGTACTTC
CDR3aa: CSVDRDSDEQYF
d_gene: .
abundance: once
j_gene: TRBJ2-7
v_gene: TRBV29-1

CDR3nt: TGTGCCAGCAGCCAAGAAACGACAGGTCTGGCCCTCTACACCTTC
CDR3aa: CASSQETTGLALYTF
d_gene: .
abundance: .
j_gene: TRBJ1-2
v_gene: TRBV5-4

CDR3nt: TGTGCCAGCAGCCTCCGGACGGACCTCTACGAGCAGTACTTC
CDR3aa: CASSLRTDLYEQYF
d_gene: .
abundance: .
j_gene: TRBJ2-7
v_gene: TRBV3-1

CDR3nt: TGTGCCAGTAGTATACTGGAAACTGGGGCCAACGTCCTGACTTTC
CDR3aa: CASSILETGANVLTF
d_gene: .
abundance: .
j_gene: TRBJ2-6
v_gene: TRBV19

CDR3nt: TGTGCCAGCAGGACAAAGGGGGTTTGGAGCAATCAGCCCCAGCATTTT
CDR3aa: CASRTKGVWSNQPQHF
d_gene: .
abundance: .
j_gene: TRBJ1-5
v_gene: TRBV27

CDR3nt: TGTGCCAGCAGATCCGTCGGGGGTGGCAATCAGCCCCAGCATTTT
CDR3aa: CASRSVGGGNQPQHF
d_gene: .
abundance: .
j_gene: TRBJ1-5
v_gene: TRBV6-1

CDR3nt: TGTGCCAGCAGTTACTTGACCTCTAATTCACCCCTCCACTTT
CDR3aa: CASSYLTSNSPLHF
d_gene: .
abundance: once
j_gene: TRBJ1-6
v_gene: TRBV6-5

CDR3nt: TGCAGTGCAGGCGGGGGGAGGCAGCCCCAGCATTTT
CDR3aa: CSAGGGRQPQHF
d_gene: .
abundance: .
j_gene: TRBJ1-5
v_gene: TRBV20-1

CDR3nt: TGCAGTGCTAGAGATCTAGGGACAGCGTCATCCTACGAGCAGTACTTC
CDR3aa: CSARDLGTASSYEQYF
d_gene: TRBD1
abundance: .
j_gene: TRBJ2-7
v_gene: TRBV20-1

CDR3nt: TGTGCCAGCAGTTTAGGCACCTTACTCACAGATACGCAGTATTTT
CDR3aa: CASSLGTLLTDTQYF
d_gene: .
abundance: .
j_gene: TRBJ2-3
v_gene: TRBV12-3/TRBV12-4

CDR3nt: TGTGCCAGCAGCTTGGCGGGGTTGTGGACTGAAGCTTTCTTT
CDR3aa: CASSLAGLWTEAFF
d_gene: .
abundance: .
j_gene: TRBJ1-1
v_gene: TRBV7-9

CDR3nt: TGCAGTGCCCAGGTGGGGAATCAGCCCCAGCATTTT
CDR3aa: CSAQVGNQPQHF
d_gene: .
abundance: .
j_gene: TRBJ1-5
v_gene: TRBV20-1

CDR3nt: TGTGCCAGCAGTTACTTTCCGCCTAGCATAATTGGACAGAAGACAGATACGCAGTATTTT
CDR3aa: CASSYFPPSIIGQKTDTQYF
d_gene: .
abundance: .
j_gene: TRBJ2-3
v_gene: TRBV6-5

CDR3nt: TGTGCCAGCAGTTTAGAGCGGGGAAGGGAGCCCCAGCATTTT
CDR3aa: CASSLERGREPQHF
d_gene: .
abundance: .
j_gene: TRBJ1-5
v_gene: TRBV12-3/TRBV12-4

CDR3nt: TGTGCCAGCAAGCCAGGGACCCACGAGCAGTACTTC
CDR3aa: CASKPGTHEQYF
d_gene: .
abundance: .
j_gene: TRBJ2-7
v_gene: TRBV2

CDR3nt: TGCAGCGTTGTGCGCCAACTAAGCGGGAAAGGAGATACGCAGTATTTT
CDR3aa: CSVVRQLSGKGDTQYF
d_gene: TRBD2
abundance: .
j_gene: TRBJ2-3
v_gene: TRBV29-1

CDR3nt: TGTGCCAGCAGCCAAGAGACGGGGGCCTGGGAGACCCAGTACTTC
CDR3aa: CASSQETGAWETQYF
d_gene: .
abundance: .
j_gene: TRBJ2-5
v_gene: TRBV3-1

CDR3nt: TGTGCCAGCAGCGAAAACAGACTAGCAGAAGAGCAGTTCTTC
CDR3aa: CASSENRLAEEQFF
d_gene: TRBD2
abundance: .
j_gene: TRBJ2-1
v_gene: TRBV7-3

CDR3nt: TGCAGTGCTAGTCAGGCTAGCGGGAGATTAACAGATACGCAGTATTTT
CDR3aa: CSASQASGRLTDTQYF
d_gene: TRBD2
abundance: once
j_gene: TRBJ2-3
v_gene: TRBV20-1

CDR3nt: TGTGCCAGCAGTTTGGTCAGGGAAGCTGAGCAGTTCTTC
CDR3aa: CASSLVREAEQFF
d_gene: .
abundance: .
j_gene: TRBJ2-1
v_gene: TRBV12-3/TRBV12-4

CDR3nt: TGCGCCAGCAGCCCTAGCGTAGGCTCCTACAATGAGCAGTTCTTC
CDR3aa: CASSPSVGSYNEQFF
d_gene: .
abundance: .
j_gene: TRBJ2-1
v_gene: TRBV5-1

CDR3nt: TGTGCCAGCAGTTACTTAAGGGAGACCCAGTACTTC
CDR3aa: CASSYLRETQYF
d_gene: .
abundance: .
j_gene: TRBJ2-5
v_gene: TRBV6-2/TRBV6-3

CDR3nt: TGTGCCAGCAGCGTAGGTTCCAGGGCGGCCCCCCAGAACACCGGGGAGCTGTTTTTT
CDR3aa: CASSVGSRAAPQNTGELFF
d_gene: .
abundance: .
j_gene: TRBJ2-2
v_gene: TRBV9

CDR3nt: TGTGCCAGCAGTTTATTATCAGGGACCGGCGAGCAGTACTTC
CDR3aa: CASSLLSGTGEQYF
d_gene: .
abundance: .
j_gene: TRBJ2-7
v_gene: TRBV12-3/TRBV12-4

CDR3nt: TGTGCCAGCAGCCAGCAGGCCCAGACTGAAGCTTTCTTT
CDR3aa: CASSQQAQTEAFF
d_gene: .
abundance: .
j_gene: TRBJ1-1
v_gene: TRBV11-3

CDR3nt: TGTGCCAGCAGCTTAGCGAAGGGACAGGGGTTCAATCAGCCCCAGCATTTT
CDR3aa: CASSLAKGQGFNQPQHF
d_gene: TRBD1
abundance: .
j_gene: TRBJ1-5
v_gene: TRBV7-9

CDR3nt: TGTGCCAGCAGGAGGGGCACCGGGGAGCTGTTTTTT
CDR3aa: CASRRGTGELFF
d_gene: .
abundance: .
j_gene: TRBJ2-2
v_gene: TRBV6-6

CDR3nt: TGTGCCAGCTCACCGACCAGGGGAGGGGTTGGCGAGCAGTTCTTC
CDR3aa: CASSPTRGGVGEQFF
d_gene: .
abundance: .
j_gene: TRBJ2-1
v_gene: TRBV18

CDR3nt: TGTGCCACCACGGGGACAAACTCCTACGAGCAGTACTTC
CDR3aa: CATTGTNSYEQYF
d_gene: .
abundance: .
j_gene: TRBJ2-7
v_gene: TRBV28

CDR3nt: TGTGCCAGCAGCGGCAGGGGGCACACAAATGAGCAGTTCTTC
CDR3aa: CASSGRGHTNEQFF
d_gene: TRBD1
abundance: .
j_gene: TRBJ2-1
v_gene: TRBV14

CDR3nt: TGTGCCACCAGCAGAGATCCGGGAAACACTGAAGCTTTCTTT
CDR3aa: CATSRDPGNTEAFF
d_gene: .
abundance: .
j_gene: TRBJ1-1
v_gene: TRBV15

CDR3nt: TGCAGTGCTCCCGCAGCGGGAGGACGTTACGAGCAGTACTTC
CDR3aa: CSAPAAGGRYEQYF
d_gene: TRBD2
abundance: .
j_gene: TRBJ2-7
v_gene: TRBV20-1

CDR3nt: TGTGCCAGCCGTCCAGACAGGGTGTCGGCTGAAGCTTTCTTT
CDR3aa: CASRPDRVSAEAFF
d_gene: TRBD1
abundance: .
j_gene: TRBJ1-1
v_gene: TRBV28

CDR3nt: TGTGCCAGCAGCCAACCCCTATGCGGTGGCTACACCTTC
CDR3aa: CASSQPLCGGYTF
d_gene: .
abundance: once
j_gene: TRBJ1-2
v_gene: TRBV3-1

CDR3nt: TGTGCCAGCAGTACTACAGGTAACTCCTACGAGCAGTACTTC
CDR3aa: CASSTTGNSYEQYF
d_gene: .
abundance: once
j_gene: TRBJ2-7
v_gene: TRBV27

CDR3nt: TGCAGTGCGAGCCGGGACATCTCCCACGAGCAGTACTTC
CDR3aa: CSASRDISHEQYF
d_gene: .
abundance: .
j_gene: TRBJ2-7
v_gene: TRBV20-1